The 12 T cell receptor beta chains given below trace back to one sample, sequenced in a study of T cells in women clearing cervical HPV infection. TCRdb keeps only in-frame clones here, not all; method: immunoSEQ multiplex PCR. The sample has tens of thousands of clones. The sequenced sample consisted of blood buffy coat. These receptors were obtained from a woman aged 18-69 years with a cervical HPV16 infection that either progressed to CIN3+ or cleared (not recorded which).

Points on this clone: The read terminates 3 residues ahead of where the CDR3 ends, so the germline J gene completes it. The rearrangement joins TRBV7-3 to TRBJ2-3, with D possibly TRBD1 on 6 matching bases. Germline CDR1 reads SGHTA; CDR2 reads FQGTGA. Between the trimmed V and J ends, which lost 4 bases and 2 bases, there was a span of 7 bases. CDR3 length: 13 amino acids. The CDR3 spells CASSSGVTDTQYF. The CDR3 bases that were read are TGTGCCAGCAGCTCAGGGGTCACAGATACG.

The part of the CDR3 DNA that was read is TGTGCCAGCAGTTTCCGAGAGACC. This codes for CASSFRET. The whole CDR3 protein is CASSFRETQYF. The rearrangement links TRBV12-3 or TRBV12-4 to TRBJ2-5; D unresolved. With the read ending 3 residues before the CDR3 end, the germline J gene is used to fill in that end. The CDR3 has 11 amino acids. Trimming stripped 3 bases from V and 4 bases from J, with 3 bases between.

Comment on this clone: The read halts 3 residues ahead of the CDR3 end, with the missing end drawn from the germline J gene. The J gene is TRBJ2-3, the V gene TRBV7-6; D remains unclear. The germline CDR1 and CDR2 sequences are SGHVS and FNYEAQ. V lost 1 base and J 8 bases, leaving 7 bases between the germline ends. CDR3 size: 12 residues. CDR3 sequence reads: CASSLDSGTQYF. The CDR3 DNA, read in part, is TGTGCCAGCAGCTTAGACTCCGGTACG. Full variable domain (missing parts from reference TRBV7-6 and TRBJ2-3): GAGVSQSPRYKVTKRGQDVALRCDPISGHVSLYWYRQALGQGPEFLTYFNYEAQQDKSGLPNDRFSAERPEGSISTLTIQRTEQRDSAMYRCASSLDSGTQYFGPGTRLTVL.

As for this clone: The observed sequence ends 3 residues before the CDR3 terminus, with the missing tail filled in from the germline J gene. The rearrangement joins TRBV19 to TRBJ1-4, with 10 bases identical to TRBD1. The CDR3 runs 16 residues. Trimming removed 4 bases from V and 6 bases from J; junction bases left unmatched: 8. Germline V gene lookup returns CDR1 LNHDA and CDR2 SQIVND (reference sequence). The CDR3 is CASSTYRQGAYEKLFF. Incomplete CDR3 DNA: TGTGCCAGTAGTACTTATCGACAGGGGGCTTATGAAAAA.

For this clone: The read falls 3 residues short of the CDR3 end, and the missing part is taken from the germline J gene. V usage is TRBV11-2 and J usage is TRBJ1-1; perhaps TRBD1 as D (6 bases). With 7 bases removed from V and 2 bases from J, the gap between germline ends came to 11 bases. The CDR3 extends over 13 amino acids. Germline CDR1 reads SGHAT; CDR2 reads FQNNGV. CDR3 residues: CASNLDRNTEAFF. The DNA read from the CDR3 is TGTGCCAGCAACTTGGACAGAAACACTGAA.

About this clone itself: The read gets to within 3 residues of the CDR3 end, and the germline J gene fills in the rest. The rearrangement uses TRBV7-2 and TRBJ1-2; D is undetermined. The CDR3 extends over 13 amino acids. Deletions cut 3 bases from V and 4 bases from J, with 9 bases between. In germline, CDR1 is SGHTA, CDR2 FQGNSA. CDR3 in amino acids: CASSFPGRYGYTF. The sequenced CDR3 bases are TGTGCCAGCAGCTTCCCAGGCCGCTATGGC.

Concerning this clone itself: The read terminates 3 residues before the CDR3 end, so the remaining end is supplied by the germline J gene. V is TRBV5-1 and J is TRBJ2-7, with D possibly TRBD1 on 8 matching bases. Per germline, CDR1 SGHRS and CDR2 YFSETQ. V lost 5 bases to trimming and J lost 3 bases, with 18 bases between them. The CDR3 spans 15 residues. Incomplete CDR3 DNA: TGCGCCAGCAGGCCAGGGGGCTGGGGGGGCTACGAG. As protein: CASRPGGWGGYE. In full, the CDR3 reads CASRPGGWGGYEQYF.

As to this clone: The CDR3 end falls 3 residues outside the read, so it is completed with the germline J gene. The chain has TRBV19 and TRBJ2-3, with 9 bases that match TRBD1. This CDR3 is 14 amino acids long. CDR1 is LNHDA, CDR2 SQIVND, per germline (reference sequence). The DNA read from the CDR3 is TGTGCCAGTAGTATGGGACAGGGCAATCAGCCG. Residues: CASSMGQGNQP. The whole CDR3 protein reads CASSMGQGNQPQYF. The full variable domain, its missing parts supplied by reference TRBV19 and TRBJ2-3, is DGGITQSPKYLFRKEGQNVTLSCEQNLNHDAMYWYRQDPGQGLRLIYYSQIVNDFQKGDIAEGYSVSREKKESFPLTVTSAQKNPTAFYLCASSMGQGNQPQYFGPGTRLTVL.

A word on this clone: The CDR3 end falls 3 residues outside the read, so it is completed with the germline J gene. The chain is built from TRBV19 and TRBJ2-2, with 8 bases that match TRBD2. Per germline, CDR1 LNHDA and CDR2 SQIVND (reference sequence). Unmatched junction bases numbered 9, after V lost 7 bases and J lost 5 bases. CDR3 size: 15 residues. CDR3 bases read: TGTGCCAGTACTCTGGCGGGGGGTTCGACCGGGGAG. As protein: CASTLAGGSTGE. The CDR3 reads in full as CASTLAGGSTGELFF.

Comment on this clone: The read finishes 3 residues shy of the CDR3 end, and the germline J gene is used to complete it. The genes are TRBV6-4 and TRBJ2-5; 8 nucleotides align to TRBD2. Germline CDR1 reads MRHNA; CDR2 reads SNTAGT. CDR3 size: 15 residues. V gave up 3 bases and J gave up 1 base; unmatched junction bases: 4. The sequenced part of the CDR3 DNA is TGTGCCAGCAGTGATAGCGGGGATATCCAAGAGACC. Amino acid sequence: CASSDSGDIQET. The entire CDR3 sequence reads CASSDSGDIQETQYF.

In regard to this clone: The read falls 3 residues short of the CDR3 end, and the missing part is taken from the germline J gene. The chain carries TRBV19 and TRBJ1-4; D call uncertain. CDR1 is LNHDA and CDR2 is SQIVND in the germline V gene (reference sequence). The CDR3 sequence is 14 residues long. V shed 0 bases and J shed 7 bases, with 9 bases lying between them. The sequenced part of the CDR3 DNA is TGTGCCAGTAGTATAGAGCACCTACGTGAAAAA. As protein: CASSIEHLREK. The CDR3 in its entirety is CASSIEHLREKLFF. The variable domain in full, with the rest retrieved from reference TRBV19 and TRBJ1-4, is DGGITQSPKYLFRKEGQNVTLSCEQNLNHDAMYWYRQDPGQGLRLIYYSQIVNDFQKGDIAEGYSVSREKKESFPLTVTSAQKNPTAFYLCASSIEHLREKLFFGSGTQLSVL.

As regards this clone: The CDR3 is cut off 3 residues early in the read; its end comes from the germline J gene. This chain uses TRBV5-1 with TRBJ2-5, with D perhaps matching TRBD2 (5 bases). With 0 bases removed from V and 3 bases from J, the gap between germline ends came to 9 bases. Germline V CDR1 and CDR2: SGHRS, YFSETQ. The CDR3 loop spans 14 amino acids. Incomplete CDR3 DNA: TGCGCCAGCAGCTTGGAGCGGCTGAAAGAGACC. Amino acids: CASSLERLKET. The full CDR3 is CASSLERLKETQYF.